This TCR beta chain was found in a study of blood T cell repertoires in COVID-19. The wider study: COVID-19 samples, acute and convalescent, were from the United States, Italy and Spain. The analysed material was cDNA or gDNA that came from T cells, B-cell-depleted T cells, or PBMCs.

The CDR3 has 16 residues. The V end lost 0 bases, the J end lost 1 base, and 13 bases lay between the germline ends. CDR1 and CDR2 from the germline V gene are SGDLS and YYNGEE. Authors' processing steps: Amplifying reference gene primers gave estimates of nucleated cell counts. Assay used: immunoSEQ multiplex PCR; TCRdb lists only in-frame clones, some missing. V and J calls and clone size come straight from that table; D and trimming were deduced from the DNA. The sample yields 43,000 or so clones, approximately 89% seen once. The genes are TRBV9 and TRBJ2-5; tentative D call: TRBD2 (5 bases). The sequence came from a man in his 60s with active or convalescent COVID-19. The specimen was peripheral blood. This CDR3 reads CASSVDLRGSQETQYF. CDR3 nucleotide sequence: TGTGCCAGCAGCGTAGATCTTCGAGGGTCCCAAGAGACCCAGTACTTC.